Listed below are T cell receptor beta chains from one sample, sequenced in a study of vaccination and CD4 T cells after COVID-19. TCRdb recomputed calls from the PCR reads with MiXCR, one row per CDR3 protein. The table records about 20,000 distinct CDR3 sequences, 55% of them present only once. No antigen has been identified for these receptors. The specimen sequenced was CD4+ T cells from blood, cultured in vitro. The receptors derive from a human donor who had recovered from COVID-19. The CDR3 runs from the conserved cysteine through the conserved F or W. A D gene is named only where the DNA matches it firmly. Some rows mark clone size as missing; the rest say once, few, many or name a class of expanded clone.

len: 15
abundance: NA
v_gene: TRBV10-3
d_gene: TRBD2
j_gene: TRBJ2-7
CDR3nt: TGTGCCATCAGTGAGTCGAGCGGGAGAAATTACGAGCAGTACTTC
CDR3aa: CAISESSGRNYEQYF

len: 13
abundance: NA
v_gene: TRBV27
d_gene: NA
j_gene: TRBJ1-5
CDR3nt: TGTGCCAGCAGTCACAGGGAAAGTCAGCCCCAGCATTTT
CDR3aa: CASSHRESQPQHF

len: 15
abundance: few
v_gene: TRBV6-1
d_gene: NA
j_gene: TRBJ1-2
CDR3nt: TGTGCCAGCAGTCTCGGGACATCCCGAAACTATGGCTACACCTTC
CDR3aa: CASSLGTSRNYGYTF

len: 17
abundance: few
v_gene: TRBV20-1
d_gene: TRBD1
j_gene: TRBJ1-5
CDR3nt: TGCAGTGCTAGGGACCAGGGGGGGCCCGATAGCAATCAGCCCCAGCATTTT
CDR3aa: CSARDQGGPDSNQPQHF

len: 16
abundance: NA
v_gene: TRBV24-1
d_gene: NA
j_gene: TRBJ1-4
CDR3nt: TGTGCCACCAGTGATGCTAACAGTGCAACTAATGAAAAACTGTTTTTT
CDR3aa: CATSDANSATNEKLFF

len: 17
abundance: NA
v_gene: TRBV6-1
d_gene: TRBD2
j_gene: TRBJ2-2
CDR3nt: TGTGCCAGCACCATCCCCGGGACTAGCGGGATGACCGGGGAGCTGTTTTTT
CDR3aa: CASTIPGTSGMTGELFF

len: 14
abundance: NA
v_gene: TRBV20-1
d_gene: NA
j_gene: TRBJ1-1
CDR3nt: TGCAGTGCTAGAACAATAGACAGCGGCACTGAAGCTTTCTTT
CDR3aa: CSARTIDSGTEAFF

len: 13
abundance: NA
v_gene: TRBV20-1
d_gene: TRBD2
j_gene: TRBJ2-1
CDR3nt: TGCAGTGCTGGGGGGGTACGCTACAATGAGCAGTTCTTC
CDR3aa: CSAGGVRYNEQFF

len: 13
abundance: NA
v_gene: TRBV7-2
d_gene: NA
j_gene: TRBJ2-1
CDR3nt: TGTGCCAGCAGTATAGTCTCCTACAATGAGCAGTTCTTC
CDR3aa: CASSIVSYNEQFF

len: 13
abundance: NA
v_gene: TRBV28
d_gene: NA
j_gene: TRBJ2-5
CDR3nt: TGTGCCAGCAGTTTGGTAGTTCCCGAGACCCAGTACTTC
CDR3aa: CASSLVVPETQYF

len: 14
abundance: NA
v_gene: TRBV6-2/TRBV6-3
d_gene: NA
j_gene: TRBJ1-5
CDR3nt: TGTGCCAGCAGGCCTACAGGACGAGATCAGCCCCAGCATTTT
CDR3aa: CASRPTGRDQPQHF

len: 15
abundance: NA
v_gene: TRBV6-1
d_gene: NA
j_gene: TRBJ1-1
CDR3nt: TGTGCCAGCAGGTCCACCGGGACACTGAACACTGAAGCTTTCTTT
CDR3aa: CASRSTGTLNTEAFF

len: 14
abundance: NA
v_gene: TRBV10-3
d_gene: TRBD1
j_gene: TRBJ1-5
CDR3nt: TGTGCCACGGACAGGGGTAATAGCAATCAGCCCCAGCATTTT
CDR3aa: CATDRGNSNQPQHF

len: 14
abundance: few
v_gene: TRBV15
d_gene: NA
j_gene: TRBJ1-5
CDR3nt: TGTGCCACCAGCAGAGACTTGGACGAACAGCCCCAGCATTTT
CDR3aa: CATSRDLDEQPQHF

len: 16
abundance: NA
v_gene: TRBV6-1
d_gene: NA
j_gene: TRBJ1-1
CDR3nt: TGTGCCAGCGGAAGGGAGGGGAGGTTGGGGAACACTGAAGCTTTCTTT
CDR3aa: CASGREGRLGNTEAFF

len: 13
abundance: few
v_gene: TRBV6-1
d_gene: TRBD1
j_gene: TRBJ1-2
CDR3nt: TGTGCCAGCCGTCCGGGACAGGGGGTTGGCTACACCTTC
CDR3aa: CASRPGQGVGYTF

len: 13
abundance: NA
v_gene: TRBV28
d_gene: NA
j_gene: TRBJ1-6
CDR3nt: TGTGCCAGCAGTTTTAGGGGGGGGTCACCCCTCCACTTT
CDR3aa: CASSFRGGSPLHF

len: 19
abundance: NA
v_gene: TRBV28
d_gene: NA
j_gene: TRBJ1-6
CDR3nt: TGTGCCAGCAGTTTATGGGCCCCGGGGGGGCCCAATCATAATTCACCCCTCCACTTT
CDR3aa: CASSLWAPGGPNHNSPLHF

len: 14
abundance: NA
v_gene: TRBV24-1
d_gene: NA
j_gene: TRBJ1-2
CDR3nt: TGTGCCACCAGTGATGGGGGCTTCAACTATGGCTACACCTTC
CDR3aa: CATSDGGFNYGYTF

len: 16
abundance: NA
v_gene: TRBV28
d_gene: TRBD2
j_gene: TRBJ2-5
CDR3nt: TGTGCCAGCAGTTCCGCGGGAGGGCCGGGCCAAGAGACCCAGTACTTC
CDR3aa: CASSSAGGPGQETQYF